Listed here are 4 T cell receptor beta chains from one sample, sequenced in a study of shared clonotypes between healthy human individuals. Here immunoSEQ multiplex PCR was the method, and the copy in TCRdb shows in-frame clones only, minus some. The data contain 400,000 to 500,000 clones, 79% of them seen just once; the ten biggest clones take up approximately 12%. Sequencing was carried out using PBMCs. The receptors originated from a woman in her thirties or forties in good health. Some clones in this sample may be carry-over from other donors' samples.

About this clone itself: Other DNA sequences in this sample translate to the same CDR3. The rearrangement links TRBV7-9 to TRBJ2-7; TRBD1 might be the D (5 bases). The CDR3 is made up of 14 amino acids. Germline V gene lookup returns CDR1 SEHNR and CDR2 FQNEAQ (reference sequence). V lost 1 base to trimming and J lost 0 bases, with 7 bases between them. The CDR3 DNA reads TGTGCCAGCAGCTTAGGCGACAGCTCCTACGAGCAGTACTTC. Translating gives CASSLGDSSYEQYF. Combining the CDR3 with reference TRBV7-9 and TRBJ2-7 gives the whole variable domain DTGVSQNPRHKITKRGQNVTFRCDPISEHNRLYWYRQTLGQGPEFLTYFQNEAQLEKSRLLSDRFSAERPKGSFSTLEIQRTEQGDSAMYLCASSLGDSSYEQYFGPGTRLTVT.

V gene TRBV7-2 combines with J gene TRBJ2-7; possibly TRBD1 or TRBD2 for D (5 bases each). Germline V gives CDR1 SGHTA, CDR2 FQGNSA. V was cut by 6 bases and J by 4 bases, with 10 bases left in between. The CDR3 contains 12 residues. As DNA, the CDR3 is TGTGCCAGCAGTCGAGGGGTGTACGAGCAGTACTTC. This encodes CASSRGVYEQYF.

The chain recombines TRBV2 with TRBJ2-7, with TRBD1 matching 8 bases. This CDR3 is 14 amino acids long. After removal of 1 base from V and 5 bases from J, the junction contained 4 bases not matched to a gene. Looked up from germline, CDR1 is SNHLY and CDR2 is FYNNEI. CDR3 nucleotide sequence: TGTGCCAGCAGTGAAGGGACAGGGACAGACGAGCAGTACTTC. It translates to CASSEGTGTDEQYF.

The V call is TRBV5-5, the J call TRBJ1-2; possible D gene TRBD1, 6 bases. CDR1 is SGHKS and CDR2 is YYEKEE in the germline V gene (reference sequence). With 0 bases removed from V and 5 bases from J, the gap between germline ends came to 11 bases. There are 14 residues in the CDR3. This chain's CDR3 is CASSLAPTGYGYTF. In DNA, the CDR3 is TGTGCCAGCAGCTTGGCCCCGACAGGTTATGGCTACACCTTC.